This T cell receptor (beta chain) emerged from a study of T-cell reconstitution after alpha-beta-depleted transplantation in children. Unique molecular identifiers tagged the TCRbeta library. MiXCR, applied by TCRdb to the PCR reads, yields one record per CDR3 protein. The sample carries around 300,000 distinct CDR3 sequences, over 9.5% recorded once. Trimming at V came to 8 bases and at J to 0 bases, leaving 8 bases not matched to a gene. CDR3 length: 16 residues. CDR1 is SNHLY, CDR2 FYNNEI, per germline. Study-wide points: Reportedly, alpha-beta T cells present about two months post-transplant originated from several hundred expanded clones of graft origin. Recipient T cells and thymic progenitors that survived gave rise to the high TCRbeta diversity observed at day 60 in some patients. At one year after transplant, newly produced T cells mostly accounted for T-cell counts and diversity.

This clonotype was detected many times. Its specificity is not known. This TCR derives from a boy in the first two years of life with acute myeloid leukemia, due to receive a stem cell transplant. The sample in question was PBMCs, obtained before TCRalphabeta/CD19-depleted stem cell transplant. J is TRBJ2-1 and V is TRBV2; TRBD1 matches 9 bases. The CDR3 nucleotides are TGTGCCAGCGGGGCATTGACAGGGGGCTCCTACAATGAGCAGTTCTTC. This codes for CASGALTGGSYNEQFF.